Listed here are 9 T cell receptor beta chains from one sample, sequenced in a study of blood T cell repertoires in COVID-19. Sequencing was performed with immunoSEQ multiplex PCR; in TCRdb, only in-frame clones are kept and a portion is missing. The sample includes about 120,000 clones, approximately 91% seen only once; the top ten take 0.95% to 1.5%. Sequenced material: peripheral blood. These receptors came from a woman over 75 with acute or convalescent COVID-19.

V and J are TRBV10-1 and TRBJ1-1; 9 nucleotides match TRBD1. The germline gives CDR1 WNHNN, CDR2 SYGVQD (reference sequence). The CDR3 is made up of 17 amino acids. V dropped 0 bases and J dropped 0; count of bases not matched to a gene: 5. The CDR3 loop reads CASSESTHRGLNTEAFF. CDR3 DNA sequence: TGCGCCAGCAGTGAGTCGACGCACAGGGGGCTGAACACTGAAGCTTTCTTT.

This chain connects TRBV19 to TRBJ1-2; D remains unclear. Germline values: CDR1 LNHDA, CDR2 SQIVND (reference sequence). The CDR3 is made up of 15 amino acids. V was clipped by 7 bases and J by 0 bases, with 15 bases between them. The CDR3 protein is CASISERRSNYGYTF. CDR3 bases: TGTGCCAGTATTTCAGAGCGGAGGTCTAACTATGGCTACACCTTC.

The chain links TRBV4-1 to TRBJ2-7; 11 bases match TRBD2. The V and J ends lost 3 bases and 4 bases, in that order; junction bases with no gene match: 5. Germline CDR1 is MGHRA and CDR2 is YSYEKL. The CDR3 extends over 15 amino acids. The CDR3 protein is CASSHTSGSYYEQYF. The DNA of the CDR3 is TGCGCCAGCAGCCACACTAGCGGGAGTTATTACGAGCAGTACTTC.

J is TRBJ2-1 and V is TRBV9; TRBD1 is a possible D gene (5 bases). The CDR3 consists of 15 residues. Germline CDR1 SGDLS, CDR2 YYNGEE. With 1 base removed from V and 6 bases from J, the gap between germline ends came to 14 bases. This chain's CDR3 is CASSVTQGTFNEQFF. The CDR3 DNA is TGTGCCAGCAGCGTAACCCAGGGCACTTTCAATGAGCAGTTCTTC.

This chain connects TRBV2 to TRBJ2-1; the match to TRBD1 covers 8 bases. This CDR3 spans 17 amino acids. Trimming took 0 bases from V and 8 from J; bases not matched to a gene: 12. The germline V gene has CDR1 SNHLY and CDR2 FYNNEI. CDR3 loop: CASSEALAGGVVDEQFF. As DNA, the CDR3 is TGTGCCAGCAGTGAAGCGCTTGCAGGGGGCGTCGTGGATGAGCAGTTCTTC.

The DNA for the CDR3 is TGTGCCAGCAACGAGGACTCCTACGAGCAGTACTTC. It encodes CASNEDSYEQYF. The V gene is TRBV7-2, the J gene TRBJ2-7; no clear D gene. CDR3 size: 12 residues. The germline gives CDR1 SGHTA, CDR2 FQGNSA. V lost 7 bases and J lost 0, with 7 bases in between. The whole variable domain, remainder taken from reference TRBV7-2 and TRBJ2-7, is GAGVSQSPSNKVTEKGKDVELRCDPISGHTALYWYRQSLGQGLEFLIYFQGNSAPDKSGLPSDRFSAERTGGSVSTLTIQRTQQEDSAVYLCASNEDSYEQYFGPGTRLTVT.

The gene calls are TRBV6-5 and TRBJ1-2; the D gene is possibly TRBD1 (6 bases). Trimming cost V 6 bases and J 4 bases, with 12 bases left between them. This CDR3 comprises 13 residues. Germline V gene lookup returns CDR1 MNHEY and CDR2 SVGAGI. The CDR3 nucleotides read TGTGCCAGCAGAATGGGGGCTTTCTATGGCTACACCTTC. Encoded protein: CASRMGAFYGYTF.

This chain connects TRBV19 to TRBJ1-5; weak D call: TRBD1 (5 bases). The germline V and J ends were trimmed by 5 bases and 7 bases, with 18 bases remaining between them. The CDR3 loop spans 15 amino acids. In germline, CDR1 is LNHDA, CDR2 SQIVND (reference sequence). CDR3: CASSGLGGNEQPQHF. Here the CDR3 DNA reads TGTGCCAGTAGTGGCCTGGGGGGGAACGAGCAGCCCCAGCATTTT.

J is TRBJ1-2 and V is TRBV12-3 or TRBV12-4, with D tentatively TRBD1 (6 bases). V was pared by 2 bases and J by 7 bases, with 8 bases between. The CDR3 length is 12 residues. Here the CDR3 DNA reads TGTGCCAGCAGTTTAACAGGGTTTGGCTACACCTTC. As protein: CASSLTGFGYTF.